The next 3 T cell receptor beta chains were all read from a single sample in a study of response to subunit inactivated influenza vaccine. One entry per CDR3 protein results from TCRdb running MiXCR on the RT-PCR reads. The sample has more than 700,000 distinct CDR3 sequences; approximately 21% are singletons. The specimen comprised PBMCs from blood, sampled roughly 5 days after vaccination. The source of these receptors is a man between 50 and 59 years old who received an inactivated influenza vaccine.

The chain is built from TRBV5-1 and TRBJ2-7, with D possibly TRBD2 on 6 matching bases. Per germline, CDR1 SGHRS and CDR2 YFSETQ. V lost 4 bases and J lost 5, with 10 bases in between. This CDR3 has 12 amino acids. CDR3 bases: TGCGCCAGCAGCCTGACTAGTAACGAGCAGTACTTC. Encoded protein: CASSLTSNEQYF.

The V gene is TRBV18, the J gene TRBJ2-3; D is undetermined. CDR1 KGHSH and CDR2 LQKENI come from the germline V gene. V lost 0 bases and J 4 bases, leaving 8 bases between the germline ends. There are 14 residues in the CDR3. The chain's CDR3 is CASSPPGNPDTQYF. CDR3 sequence (DNA): TGTGCCAGCTCACCACCGGGGAACCCAGATACGCAGTATTTT.

The chain couples TRBV4-1 to TRBJ1-5; D gene uncertain. Trimming removed 4 bases from V and 4 bases from J, with 14 bases in between. Looked up from germline, CDR1 is MGHRA and CDR2 is YSYEKL. This CDR3 contains 15 residues. CDR3 in DNA: TGCGCCAGCAGCCCTGATATCACACCAAATCAGCCCCAGCATTTT. This gives the protein CASSPDITPNQPQHF.